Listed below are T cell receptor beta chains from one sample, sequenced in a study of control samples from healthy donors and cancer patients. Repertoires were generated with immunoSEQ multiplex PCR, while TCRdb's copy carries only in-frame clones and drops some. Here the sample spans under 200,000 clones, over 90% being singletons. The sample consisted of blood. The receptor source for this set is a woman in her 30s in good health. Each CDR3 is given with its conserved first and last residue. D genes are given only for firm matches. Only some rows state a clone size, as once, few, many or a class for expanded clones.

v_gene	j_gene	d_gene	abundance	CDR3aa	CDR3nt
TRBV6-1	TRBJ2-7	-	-	CASSEGDEQYF	TGTGCCAGCAGTGAAGGGGACGAGCAGTACTTC
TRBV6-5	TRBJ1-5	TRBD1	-	CASSGTGSNQPQHF	TGTGCCAGCTCCGGGACAGGTAGCAATCAGCCCCAGCATTTT
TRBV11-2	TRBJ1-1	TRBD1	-	CASSDTDRGNTEAFF	TGTGCCAGCAGCGATACTGACAGGGGGAACACTGAAGCTTTCTTT
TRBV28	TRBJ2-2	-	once	CASSWAKGLKLEELFF	TGTGCCAGCAGTTGGGCCAAGGGTTTGAAGCTCGAGGAGCTGTTTTTT
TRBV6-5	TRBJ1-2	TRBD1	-	CASRSGGDGYTF	TGTGCCAGCAGGTCAGGGGGGGATGGCTACACCTTC
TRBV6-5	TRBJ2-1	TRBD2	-	CASSYEGTSYNEQFF	TGTGCCAGCAGTTACGAGGGGACTAGCTACAATGAGCAGTTCTTC
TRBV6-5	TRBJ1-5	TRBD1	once	CASTLRGQINQPQHF	TGTGCCAGCACTCTAAGGGGGCAGATCAATCAGCCCCAGCATTTT
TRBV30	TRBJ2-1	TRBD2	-	CAWRPSGRVRYEQFF	TGTGCCTGGAGACCCAGCGGGAGAGTACGTTATGAGCAGTTCTTC
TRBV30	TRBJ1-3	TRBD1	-	CAWSTDRVGNTIYF	TGTGCCTGGAGTACGGACAGGGTCGGAAACACCATATATTTT
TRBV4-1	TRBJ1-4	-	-	CASSQSVVSEKLFF	TGCGCCAGCAGCCAGAGTGTGGTTTCTGAAAAACTGTTTTTT
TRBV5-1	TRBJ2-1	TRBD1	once	CASGDRGRDNEQFF	TGCGCCAGCGGCGACAGGGGGCGTGACAATGAGCAGTTCTTC
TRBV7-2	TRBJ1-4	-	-	CASSLVRGFNEKLFF	TGTGCCAGCAGCTTAGTAAGGGGCTTTAATGAAAAACTGTTTTTT
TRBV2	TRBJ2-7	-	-	CASKEGLASAYEQYF	TGTGCCAGCAAGGAGGGGCTAGCATCCGCCTACGAGCAGTACTTC
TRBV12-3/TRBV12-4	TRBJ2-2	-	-	CASSLGATGELFF	TGTGCCAGCAGTTTAGGGGCCACCGGGGAGCTGTTTTTT
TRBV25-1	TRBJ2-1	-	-	CATQGDPDYEQFF	TGTGCCACTCAAGGAGACCCAGACTATGAGCAGTTCTTC
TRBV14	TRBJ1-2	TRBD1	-	CASSPDRARYTF	TGTGCCAGCAGCCCCGACAGGGCTCGCTACACCTTC
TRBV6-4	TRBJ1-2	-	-	CASSQNRAGNYGYTF	TGTGCCAGCAGTCAAAACAGGGCCGGGAACTATGGCTACACCTTC
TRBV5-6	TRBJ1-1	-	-	CASRTIGGYEAFF	TGTGCCAGCAGGACAATAGGGGGATATGAAGCTTTCTTT
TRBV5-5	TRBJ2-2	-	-	CASTLTGELFF	TGTGCCAGCACCTTGACCGGGGAGCTGTTTTTT
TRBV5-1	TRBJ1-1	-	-	CASSLDGRPNTEAFF	TGCGCCAGCAGCTTGGATGGCAGACCTAACACTGAAGCTTTCTTT
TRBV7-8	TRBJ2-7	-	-	CASSLGRVTTYEQYF	TGTGCCAGCAGCTTAGGCAGGGTAACGACCTACGAGCAGTACTTC
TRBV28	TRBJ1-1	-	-	CASSKYRAEAFF	TGTGCCAGCAGCAAATACAGGGCCGAAGCTTTCTTT
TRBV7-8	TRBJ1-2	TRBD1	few	CASSLVLAGGESGYTF	TGTGCCAGCAGCTTAGTCTTGGCAGGGGGGGAGAGTGGCTACACCTTC
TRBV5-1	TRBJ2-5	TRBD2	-	CASSLSWSGTSGQETQYF	TGCGCCAGCAGCTTGTCGTGGTCCGGGACTAGCGGTCAAGAGACCCAGTACTTC
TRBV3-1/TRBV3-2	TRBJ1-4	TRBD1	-	CASSQARTGGINEKLFF	TGTGCCAGCAGCCAAGCTCGGACAGGGGGTATTAATGAAAAACTGTTTTTT
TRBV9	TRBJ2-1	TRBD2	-	CASSVGGRENEQFF	TGTGCCAGCAGCGTAGGCGGGCGGGAGAATGAGCAGTTCTTC
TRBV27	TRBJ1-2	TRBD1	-	CASTTRGTGGIGYTF	TGTGCCAGCACCACACGCGGGACAGGGGGGATTGGCTACACCTTC
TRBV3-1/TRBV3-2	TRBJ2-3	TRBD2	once	CASSQSSGATDTQYF	TGTGCCAGCAGCCAATCTAGCGGGGCCACAGATACGCAGTATTTT